The rows below give T cell receptor beta chains drawn from one sample of a study of T cell changes during pregnancy in multiple sclerosis. Clones were sequenced by immunoSEQ multiplex PCR, and TCRdb holds only the in-frame ones, with some missing. The sample holds around 50,000 clones, 93% seen once. The sample here was CD8+ T cells from peripheral blood mononuclear cells, taken in the second trimester of pregnancy. Every receptor here comes from a female donor with multiple sclerosis, enrolled in a pregnancy study. CDR3s include the opening cysteine and the closing phenylalanine or tryptophan. The order of the fields is CDR3 DNA, CDR3 protein, J gene, D gene, V gene, clone size. The D gene is left open where the match is weak. Part of the rows lack a size; the others show once, few, many or a class for expanded clones.

cdr3_nt: TGTGCCAGCACCTCGGGACAGGTCACCTACAATGAGCAGTTCTTC; cdr3_aa: CASTSGQVTYNEQFF; j_call: TRBJ2-1; d_call: TRBD1; v_call: TRBV5-4; clone_size: -
cdr3_nt: TGTGCCAGCAGCTCGACAGGGGGCGATTCCTACGAGCAGTACTTC; cdr3_aa: CASSSTGGDSYEQYF; j_call: TRBJ2-7; d_call: TRBD1; v_call: TRBV7-9; clone_size: -
cdr3_nt: TGTGCCAGCTCACCACCGGAGGGAGGGTCCTACGAGCAGTACTTC; cdr3_aa: CASSPPEGGSYEQYF; j_call: TRBJ2-7; d_call: TRBD2; v_call: TRBV18; clone_size: -
cdr3_nt: TGTGCCAGCAGTAGTAGGACTAGCGGGAGCGATGAGCAGTTCTTC; cdr3_aa: CASSSRTSGSDEQFF; j_call: TRBJ2-1; d_call: TRBD2; v_call: TRBV2; clone_size: -
cdr3_nt: TGCGCCAGCAGCCAAGGACCGGCCGGGAGGGAGCAGTACTTC; cdr3_aa: CASSQGPAGREQYF; j_call: TRBJ2-7; d_call: TRBD2; v_call: TRBV4-1; clone_size: -
cdr3_nt: TGTGCCAGCAGTGGGGCCGTGGTCACCGGGGAGCTGTTTTTT; cdr3_aa: CASSGAVVTGELFF; j_call: TRBJ2-2; d_call: -; v_call: TRBV6-1; clone_size: -
cdr3_nt: TGTGCCAGCAGGACATTCCAGCCTTTTAATTCACCCCTCCACTTT; cdr3_aa: CASRTFQPFNSPLHF; j_call: TRBJ1-6; d_call: -; v_call: TRBV27; clone_size: -
cdr3_nt: TGTGCCAGCAGCCAAGAGGACAGTCTAAACTATGGCTACACCTTC; cdr3_aa: CASSQEDSLNYGYTF; j_call: TRBJ1-2; d_call: -; v_call: TRBV4-2; clone_size: -
cdr3_nt: TGCGCCAGCAGCTTTAGCGGGGGAATACAAGAGACCCAGTACTTC; cdr3_aa: CASSFSGGIQETQYF; j_call: TRBJ2-5; d_call: TRBD2; v_call: TRBV5-1; clone_size: once
cdr3_nt: TGCGCCAGCAGCCAAGATCGCGGAGCCCTTTCCATCTACGAGCAGTACTTC; cdr3_aa: CASSQDRGALSIYEQYF; j_call: TRBJ2-7; d_call: -; v_call: TRBV4-3; clone_size: -
cdr3_nt: TGTGCCAGCAGCCGGACAGGGGGCTTTGGCTACACCTTC; cdr3_aa: CASSRTGGFGYTF; j_call: TRBJ1-2; d_call: TRBD1; v_call: TRBV7-8; clone_size: -
cdr3_nt: TGTGCCAGCAGCTACCCGTCCGGGACAGGCTTCTACGAGCAGTACTTC; cdr3_aa: CASSYPSGTGFYEQYF; j_call: TRBJ2-7; d_call: TRBD1; v_call: TRBV7-2; clone_size: -
cdr3_nt: TGTGCCAGTAGTTCAGCTAGCGCAGCCTACGAGCAGTACTTC; cdr3_aa: CASSSASAAYEQYF; j_call: TRBJ2-7; d_call: -; v_call: TRBV19; clone_size: -
cdr3_nt: TGTGCCAGCAGCTTAGCGCGACAGGGGATAGGGAGGACTGAAGCTTTCTTT; cdr3_aa: CASSLARQGIGRTEAFF; j_call: TRBJ1-1; d_call: TRBD1; v_call: TRBV7-6; clone_size: -
cdr3_nt: TGCGCCAGCAGCTCACAGGGGGGGACGGTAACTAATGAAAAACTGTTTTTT; cdr3_aa: CASSSQGGTVTNEKLFF; j_call: TRBJ1-4; d_call: TRBD1; v_call: TRBV4-1; clone_size: -
cdr3_nt: TGTGCCAGCAGTCGATTAAATGGGGACAGGGAAAGGGGAAACATTCAGTACTTC; cdr3_aa: CASSRLNGDRERGNIQYF; j_call: TRBJ2-4; d_call: TRBD1; v_call: TRBV7-9; clone_size: once
cdr3_nt: TGTGCCAGCAGCCTCGACATCTACAATGAGCAGTTCTTC; cdr3_aa: CASSLDIYNEQFF; j_call: TRBJ2-1; d_call: -; v_call: TRBV6-6; clone_size: -
cdr3_nt: TGTGCCACCAGCAGAGATCAGGGTAGCGGCCAATCGCAGTACTTC; cdr3_aa: CATSRDQGSGQSQYF; j_call: TRBJ2-7; d_call: -; v_call: TRBV15; clone_size: -
cdr3_nt: TGTGCCAGCAGCCAAGGAGTCGGGGGTGAGCAGTTCTTC; cdr3_aa: CASSQGVGGEQFF; j_call: TRBJ2-1; d_call: -; v_call: TRBV16; clone_size: once
cdr3_nt: TGTGCCAGCAGGGAAGAACAGGGGGATCCGTATGGCTACACCTTC; cdr3_aa: CASREEQGDPYGYTF; j_call: TRBJ1-2; d_call: TRBD1; v_call: TRBV2; clone_size: -
cdr3_nt: TGTGCCAGCAGTAGACAGCAAGAAGAGACCCAGTACTTC; cdr3_aa: CASSRQQEETQYF; j_call: TRBJ2-5; d_call: -; v_call: TRBV27; clone_size: -
cdr3_nt: TGTGCCAGCAGCTTTGGACAGAATCTCTACAATGAGCAGTTCTTC; cdr3_aa: CASSFGQNLYNEQFF; j_call: TRBJ2-1; d_call: -; v_call: TRBV7-2; clone_size: -
cdr3_nt: TGTGCCAGTCGACAGTACAATGAGCAGTTCTTC; cdr3_aa: CASRQYNEQFF; j_call: TRBJ2-1; d_call: -; v_call: TRBV19; clone_size: -
cdr3_nt: TGTGCCAGCAGCCAAGGTACAGGGGGCTGGTACGAGCAGTACTTC; cdr3_aa: CASSQGTGGWYEQYF; j_call: TRBJ2-7; d_call: TRBD1; v_call: TRBV14; clone_size: -
cdr3_nt: TGTGCCAACCACCCAGGCAACTATGGCTACACCTTC; cdr3_aa: CANHPGNYGYTF; j_call: TRBJ1-2; d_call: -; v_call: TRBV25-1; clone_size: -
cdr3_nt: TGTGCCAGCGCCCGGCAGGGGGCGAACACCGGGGAGCTGTTTTTT; cdr3_aa: CASARQGANTGELFF; j_call: TRBJ2-2; d_call: TRBD1; v_call: TRBV7-9; clone_size: -
cdr3_nt: TGCGCCAGCAGCCAAGACGGGACAGGGGCCACTGGAAACACCATATATTTT; cdr3_aa: CASSQDGTGATGNTIYF; j_call: TRBJ1-3; d_call: TRBD1; v_call: TRBV4-3; clone_size: -
cdr3_nt: TGTGCCAGCAGCCTAACAGGGGGCGGTCAGCCCCAGCATTTT; cdr3_aa: CASSLTGGGQPQHF; j_call: TRBJ1-5; d_call: TRBD1; v_call: TRBV7-2; clone_size: -
cdr3_nt: TGTGCCATCCAGGGGCAGGGCGCGGGCTACACCTTC; cdr3_aa: CAIQGQGAGYTF; j_call: TRBJ1-2; d_call: -; v_call: TRBV10-3; clone_size: -
cdr3_nt: TGTGCCAGTAGTATAACAGGGGCCTCGACTGAAGCTTTCTTT; cdr3_aa: CASSITGASTEAFF; j_call: TRBJ1-1; d_call: TRBD1; v_call: TRBV19; clone_size: -
cdr3_nt: TGTGCCAGCAGCGCCCCTTCTAGCACCGGGGAGCTGTTTTTT; cdr3_aa: CASSAPSSTGELFF; j_call: TRBJ2-2; d_call: -; v_call: TRBV9; clone_size: -
cdr3_nt: TGTGCCAGTATGGGGGGGCCAGGGGGCTTAGGGACAAACATTCAGTACTTC; cdr3_aa: CASMGGPGGLGTNIQYF; j_call: TRBJ2-4; d_call: -; v_call: TRBV19; clone_size: -
cdr3_nt: TGTGCCAGCAGGGGTGGAGGCAATCAGCCCCAGCATTTT; cdr3_aa: CASRGGGNQPQHF; j_call: TRBJ1-5; d_call: -; v_call: TRBV6-1; clone_size: few
cdr3_nt: TGTGCCAGCAGCACCCCGACTAGCGGGAACATCTACGAGCAGTACTTC; cdr3_aa: CASSTPTSGNIYEQYF; j_call: TRBJ2-7; d_call: TRBD2; v_call: TRBV7-9; clone_size: -
cdr3_nt: TGTGCCAGCAGCGTAGAGGGGTCCACAGCGACAGAGACCCAGTACTTC; cdr3_aa: CASSVEGSTATETQYF; j_call: TRBJ2-5; d_call: -; v_call: TRBV9; clone_size: -
cdr3_nt: TGCGCCAGCAGTGACTTTGGGACTACCCGAGACAATGAGCAGTTCTTC; cdr3_aa: CASSDFGTTRDNEQFF; j_call: TRBJ2-1; d_call: TRBD2; v_call: TRBV10-1; clone_size: -
cdr3_nt: TGTGCCAGCAGCCCCGACTTTACGAATCAGCCCCAGCATTTT; cdr3_aa: CASSPDFTNQPQHF; j_call: TRBJ1-5; d_call: -; v_call: TRBV6-5; clone_size: -
cdr3_nt: TGTGCCAGCAAGCGGGACCGGGGGACCTACGAGCAGTACTTC; cdr3_aa: CASKRDRGTYEQYF; j_call: TRBJ2-7; d_call: TRBD2; v_call: TRBV4-2; clone_size: -
cdr3_nt: TGCGCCAGCAGCCGAGGGAATGAGCAGTTCTTC; cdr3_aa: CASSRGNEQFF; j_call: TRBJ2-1; d_call: -; v_call: TRBV4-1; clone_size: once
cdr3_nt: TGTGCCAGCAGCCAAGGGTGGGGGGTTACTAGCGGCCCCTACAATGAGCAGTTCTTC; cdr3_aa: CASSQGWGVTSGPYNEQFF; j_call: TRBJ2-1; d_call: TRBD2; v_call: TRBV14; clone_size: -
cdr3_nt: TGTGCCATCACGGACAGTTACAATGAGCAGTTCTTC; cdr3_aa: CAITDSYNEQFF; j_call: TRBJ2-1; d_call: -; v_call: TRBV28; clone_size: -
cdr3_nt: TGTGCCAGCACCCAAGGGACAGGGGGCACTGAAGCTTTCTTT; cdr3_aa: CASTQGTGGTEAFF; j_call: TRBJ1-1; d_call: TRBD1; v_call: TRBV7-9; clone_size: -
cdr3_nt: TGTGCCAGCAGCGTAGGCTCAGGGAAATCCGCAGAGACCCAGTACTTC; cdr3_aa: CASSVGSGKSAETQYF; j_call: TRBJ2-5; d_call: -; v_call: TRBV9; clone_size: once
cdr3_nt: TGTGCCTGGAGTGTTCTGAACCCACAGGGGGGTGGCGAGCAGTACTTC; cdr3_aa: CAWSVLNPQGGGEQYF; j_call: TRBJ2-7; d_call: TRBD1; v_call: TRBV30; clone_size: -
cdr3_nt: TGTGCCAGCAGCTTAAGTAGGGGGCAGCTGGGGGAGCAGTTCTTC; cdr3_aa: CASSLSRGQLGEQFF; j_call: TRBJ2-1; d_call: TRBD1; v_call: TRBV11-3; clone_size: -
cdr3_nt: TGTGCCAGCAGTTCGCCGACAGGGGCCTCCTACGAGCAGTACTTC; cdr3_aa: CASSSPTGASYEQYF; j_call: TRBJ2-7; d_call: TRBD1; v_call: TRBV6-6; clone_size: -
cdr3_nt: TGTGCCAGCTCACCACCGGAGTTAACAGGGCCAGAGACCCAGTACTTC; cdr3_aa: CASSPPELTGPETQYF; j_call: TRBJ2-5; d_call: -; v_call: TRBV18; clone_size: -
cdr3_nt: TGTGCCAGCAGCCCTGATCTAGCGGGCACCACCGAGCAGTACTTC; cdr3_aa: CASSPDLAGTTEQYF; j_call: TRBJ2-7; d_call: TRBD2; v_call: TRBV6-4; clone_size: -
cdr3_nt: TGTGCCAGCAGACCCATGGGCCTTGGCTACGAGCAGTACTTC; cdr3_aa: CASRPMGLGYEQYF; j_call: TRBJ2-7; d_call: -; v_call: TRBV14; clone_size: once
cdr3_nt: TGTGCCAGTAGTATGTACTATCACACCGGGGAGCTGTTTTTT; cdr3_aa: CASSMYYHTGELFF; j_call: TRBJ2-2; d_call: -; v_call: TRBV19; clone_size: -
cdr3_nt: TGTGCCAGCAGTTTTGAGGGAAACACCGGGGAGCTGTTTTTT; cdr3_aa: CASSFEGNTGELFF; j_call: TRBJ2-2; d_call: -; v_call: TRBV27; clone_size: -
cdr3_nt: TGTGCCAGCAGCTTAGATCGTGCACTAGCCAATGGGGACAATGAGCAGTTCTTC; cdr3_aa: CASSLDRALANGDNEQFF; j_call: TRBJ2-1; d_call: -; v_call: TRBV11-2; clone_size: -
cdr3_nt: TGTGCCAGCAGTCCACCGAGCGACGAGCAGTACTTC; cdr3_aa: CASSPPSDEQYF; j_call: TRBJ2-7; d_call: -; v_call: TRBV27; clone_size: once
cdr3_nt: TGTGCCAGCAGCTTAGGGTTCGGTAATGAGCAGTTCTTC; cdr3_aa: CASSLGFGNEQFF; j_call: TRBJ2-1; d_call: -; v_call: TRBV7-2; clone_size: -
cdr3_nt: TGTGCCAGCAGCCCGAAGGGGGCAGGGGGGTCGCGTGAGCAGTACTTC; cdr3_aa: CASSPKGAGGSREQYF; j_call: TRBJ2-7; d_call: -; v_call: TRBV5-5; clone_size: -
cdr3_nt: TGTGCCAGCAGTGAAGGGACAGGGGTCCACGAGCAGTACTTC; cdr3_aa: CASSEGTGVHEQYF; j_call: TRBJ2-7; d_call: TRBD1; v_call: TRBV2; clone_size: -
cdr3_nt: TGCGCCAGCAGCTGGGGACAGGGGGTTACCGAGCAGTACTTC; cdr3_aa: CASSWGQGVTEQYF; j_call: TRBJ2-7; d_call: TRBD1; v_call: TRBV5-1; clone_size: few